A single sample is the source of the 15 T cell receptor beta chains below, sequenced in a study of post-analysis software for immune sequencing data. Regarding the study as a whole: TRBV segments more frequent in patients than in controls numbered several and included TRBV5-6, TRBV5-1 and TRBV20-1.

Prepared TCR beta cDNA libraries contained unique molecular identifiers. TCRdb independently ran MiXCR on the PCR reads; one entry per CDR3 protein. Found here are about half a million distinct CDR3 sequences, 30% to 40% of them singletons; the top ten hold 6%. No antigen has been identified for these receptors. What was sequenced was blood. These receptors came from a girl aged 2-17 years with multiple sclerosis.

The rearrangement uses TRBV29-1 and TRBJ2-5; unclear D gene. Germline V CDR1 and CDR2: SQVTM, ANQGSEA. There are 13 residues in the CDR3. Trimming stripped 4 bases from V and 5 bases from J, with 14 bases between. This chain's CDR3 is CSVVRYQTETQYF. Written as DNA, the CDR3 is TGCAGCGTTGTACGGTACCAAACGGAGACCCAGTACTTC. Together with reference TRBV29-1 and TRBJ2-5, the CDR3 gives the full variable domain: SAVISQKPSRDICQRGTSLTIQCQVDSQVTMMFWYRQQPGQSLTLIATANQGSEATYESGFVIDKFPISRPNLTFSTLTVSNMSPEDSSIYLCSVVRYQTETQYFGPGTRLLVL.

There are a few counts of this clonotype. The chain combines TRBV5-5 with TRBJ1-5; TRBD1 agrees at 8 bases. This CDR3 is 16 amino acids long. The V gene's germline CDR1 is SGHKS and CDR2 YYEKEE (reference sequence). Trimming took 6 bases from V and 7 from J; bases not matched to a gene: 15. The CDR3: CASTVGLDRGGQPQHF. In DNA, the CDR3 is TGTGCCAGCACCGTTGGACTAGACAGGGGCGGACAGCCCCAGCATTTT.

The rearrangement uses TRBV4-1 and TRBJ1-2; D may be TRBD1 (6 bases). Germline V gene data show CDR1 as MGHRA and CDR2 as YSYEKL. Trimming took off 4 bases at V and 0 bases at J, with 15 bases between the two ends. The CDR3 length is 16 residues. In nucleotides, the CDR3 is TGCGCCAGCAGCCGGGGACACTTTGGCTCTAACTATGGCTACACCTTC. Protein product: CASSRGHFGSNYGYTF.

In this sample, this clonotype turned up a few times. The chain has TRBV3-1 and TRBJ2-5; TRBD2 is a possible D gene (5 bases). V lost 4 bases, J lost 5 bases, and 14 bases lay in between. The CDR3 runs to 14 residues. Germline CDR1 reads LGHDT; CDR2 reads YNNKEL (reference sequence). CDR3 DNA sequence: TGTGCCAGCAGCCCCCGACTATCTCGGGAGACCCAGTACTTC. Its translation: CASSPRLSRETQYF.

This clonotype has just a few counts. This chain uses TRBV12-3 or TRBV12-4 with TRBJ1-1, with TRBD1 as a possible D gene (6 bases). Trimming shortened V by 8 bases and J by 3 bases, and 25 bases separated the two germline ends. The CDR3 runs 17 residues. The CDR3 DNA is TGTGCCAGCTTGGGGATCCGGGGGCCGGGGGTTGACACTGAAGCTTTCTTT. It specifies CASLGIRGPGVDTEAFF.

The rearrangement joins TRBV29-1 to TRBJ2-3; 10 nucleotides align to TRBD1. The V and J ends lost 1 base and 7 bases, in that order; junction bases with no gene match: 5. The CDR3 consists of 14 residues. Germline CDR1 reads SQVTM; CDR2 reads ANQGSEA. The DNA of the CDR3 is TGCAGCGTTGAAGGGGGACAGGGGTTGTATACGCAGTATTTT. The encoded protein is CSVEGGQGLYTQYF.

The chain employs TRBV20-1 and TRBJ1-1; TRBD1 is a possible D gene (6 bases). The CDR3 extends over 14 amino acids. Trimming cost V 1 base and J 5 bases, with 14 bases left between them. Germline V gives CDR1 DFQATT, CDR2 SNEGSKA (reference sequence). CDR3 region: CSARVVGAQTEAFF. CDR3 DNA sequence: TGCAGTGCTAGAGTCGTGGGGGCGCAGACTGAAGCTTTCTTT.

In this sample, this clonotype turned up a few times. The CDR3 DNA reads TGTGCCAGCGACGGGGACTATGGCTACACCTTC. This codes for CASDGDYGYTF. The chain couples TRBV6-5 to TRBJ1-2; D ambiguous. CDR1 and CDR2 from the germline V gene are MNHEY and SVGAGI. CDR3 length equals 11 residues. The V end was cut by 8 bases, the J end by 3 bases, with 7 bases between.

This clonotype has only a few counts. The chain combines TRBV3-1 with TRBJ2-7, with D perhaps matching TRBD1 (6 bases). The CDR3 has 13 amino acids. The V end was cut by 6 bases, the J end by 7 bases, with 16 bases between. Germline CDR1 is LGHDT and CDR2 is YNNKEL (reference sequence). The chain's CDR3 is CASSLQGAGEQYF. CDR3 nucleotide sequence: TGTGCCAGCAGTTTACAGGGAGCTGGGGAGCAGTACTTC.

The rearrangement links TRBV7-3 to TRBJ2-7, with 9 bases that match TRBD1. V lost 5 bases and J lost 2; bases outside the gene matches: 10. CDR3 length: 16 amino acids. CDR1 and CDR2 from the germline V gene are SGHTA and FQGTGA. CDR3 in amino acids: CASSVGPGQGAYEQYF. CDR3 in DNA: TGTGCCAGCAGCGTAGGACCGGGACAGGGAGCCTACGAGCAGTACTTC.

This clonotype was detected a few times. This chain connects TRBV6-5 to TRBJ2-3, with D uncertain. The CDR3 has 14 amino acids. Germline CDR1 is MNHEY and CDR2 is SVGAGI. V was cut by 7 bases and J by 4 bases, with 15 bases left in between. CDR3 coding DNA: TGTGCCAGCAATTGGCTCCCCCGGGCAGATACGCAGTATTTT. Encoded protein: CASNWLPRADTQYF.

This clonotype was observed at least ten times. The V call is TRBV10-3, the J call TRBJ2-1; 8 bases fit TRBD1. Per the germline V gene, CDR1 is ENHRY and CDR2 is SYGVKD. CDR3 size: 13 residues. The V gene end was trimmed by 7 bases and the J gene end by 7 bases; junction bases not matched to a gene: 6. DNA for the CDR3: TGTGCCATCAAGTCGGACAGGGAAAATGAGCAGTTCTTC. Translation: CAIKSDRENEQFF.

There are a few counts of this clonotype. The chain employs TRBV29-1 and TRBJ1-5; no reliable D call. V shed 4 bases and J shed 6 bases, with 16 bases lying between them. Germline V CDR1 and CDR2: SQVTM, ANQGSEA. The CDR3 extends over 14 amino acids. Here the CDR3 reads CSVATSFGGQPQHF. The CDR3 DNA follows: TGCAGCGTTGCAACATCTTTCGGAGGTCAGCCCCAGCATTTT.

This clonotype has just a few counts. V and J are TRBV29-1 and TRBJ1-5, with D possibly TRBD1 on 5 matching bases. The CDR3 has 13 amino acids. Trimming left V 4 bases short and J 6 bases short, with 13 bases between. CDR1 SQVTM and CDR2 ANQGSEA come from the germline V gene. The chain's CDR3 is CSVGLVGGQPQHF. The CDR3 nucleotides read TGCAGCGTTGGGCTGGTCGGGGGTCAGCCCCAGCATTTT.

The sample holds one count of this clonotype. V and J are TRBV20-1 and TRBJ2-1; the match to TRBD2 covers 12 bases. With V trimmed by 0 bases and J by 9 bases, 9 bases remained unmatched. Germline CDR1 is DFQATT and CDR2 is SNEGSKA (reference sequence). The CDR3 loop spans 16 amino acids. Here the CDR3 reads CSAREATSGGHGEQFF. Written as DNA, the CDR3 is TGCAGTGCTAGAGAGGCGACTAGCGGGGGTCACGGTGAGCAGTTCTTC.